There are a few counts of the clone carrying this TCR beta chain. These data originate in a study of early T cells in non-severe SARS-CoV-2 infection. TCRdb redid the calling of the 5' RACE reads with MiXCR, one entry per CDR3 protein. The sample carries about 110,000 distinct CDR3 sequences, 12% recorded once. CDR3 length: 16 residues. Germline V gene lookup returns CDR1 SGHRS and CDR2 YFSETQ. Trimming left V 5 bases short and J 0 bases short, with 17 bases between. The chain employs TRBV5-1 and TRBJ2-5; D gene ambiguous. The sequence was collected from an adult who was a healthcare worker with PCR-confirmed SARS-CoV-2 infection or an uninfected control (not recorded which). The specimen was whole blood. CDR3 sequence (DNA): TGCGCCAGCAGAAGGGCCGAGACCCAGTACCAAGAGACCCAGTACTTC. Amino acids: CASRRAETQYQETQYF.